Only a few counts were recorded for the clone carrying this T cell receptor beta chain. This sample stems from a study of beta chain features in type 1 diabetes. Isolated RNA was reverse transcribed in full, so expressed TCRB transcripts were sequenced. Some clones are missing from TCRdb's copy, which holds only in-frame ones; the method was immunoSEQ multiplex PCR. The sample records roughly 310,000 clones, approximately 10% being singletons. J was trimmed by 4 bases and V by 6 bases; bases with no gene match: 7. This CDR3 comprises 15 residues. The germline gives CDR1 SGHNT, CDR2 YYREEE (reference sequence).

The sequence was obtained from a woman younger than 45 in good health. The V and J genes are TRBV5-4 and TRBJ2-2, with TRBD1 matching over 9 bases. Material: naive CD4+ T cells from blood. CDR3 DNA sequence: TGTGCCAGCACCGGACAGGGGCTGGGCACCGGGGAGCTGTTTTTT. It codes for CASTGQGLGTGELFF.